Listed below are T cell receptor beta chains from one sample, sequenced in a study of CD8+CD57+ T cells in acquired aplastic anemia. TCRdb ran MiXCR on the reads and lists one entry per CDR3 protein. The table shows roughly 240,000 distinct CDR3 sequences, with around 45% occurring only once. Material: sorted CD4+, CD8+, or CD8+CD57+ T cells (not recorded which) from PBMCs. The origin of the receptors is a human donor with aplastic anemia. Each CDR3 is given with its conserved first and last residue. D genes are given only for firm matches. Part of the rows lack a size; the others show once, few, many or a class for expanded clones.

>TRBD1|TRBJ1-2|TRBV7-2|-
TGTGCCAGCAGCACACCGGGACAGGGGGTCTACACCTTC
CASSTPGQGVYTF
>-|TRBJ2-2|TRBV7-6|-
TGTGCCAGCAGCTTTAGCCAGGACACCACCGGGGAGCTGTTTTTT
CASSFSQDTTGELFF
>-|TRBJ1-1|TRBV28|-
TGTGCCAGCAGTTCTGTGCGGGGACAACAGAACACTGAAGCTTTCTTT
CASSSVRGQQNTEAFF
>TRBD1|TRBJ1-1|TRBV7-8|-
TGTGCCAGCAGCTTAAAAGGGGGCGGTGAAGCTTTCTTT
CASSLKGGGEAFF
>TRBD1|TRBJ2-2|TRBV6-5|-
TGTGCCAGCAGTCCGGGACAGACCACCGGGGAGCTGTTTTTT
CASSPGQTTGELFF
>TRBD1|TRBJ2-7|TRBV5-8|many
TGTGCCAGCAGCCTGGACAGGGGTCAAAGCTACGAGCAGTACTTC
CASSLDRGQSYEQYF
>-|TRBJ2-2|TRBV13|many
TGTGCCAGCAGCTTAGGTGCGGGCCGGGGCACCGGGGAGCTGTTTTTT
CASSLGAGRGTGELFF
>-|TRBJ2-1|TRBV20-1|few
TGCAGTGCTTGTAAAGGTCGGAGTCACGATGAGCAGTTCTTC
CSACKGRSHDEQFF
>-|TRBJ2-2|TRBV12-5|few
TGTGCTAGTGGTTTGATCCGGGGCACCGGGGAGCTGTTTTTT
CASGLIRGTGELFF
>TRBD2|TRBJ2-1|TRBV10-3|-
TGTGCCATCAGTTGGACTAGCGGGAGTATCTACAATGAGCAGTTCTTC
CAISWTSGSIYNEQFF
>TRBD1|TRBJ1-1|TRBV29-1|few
TGCAGCGTTGGGACAGGGGAGGGTACTGAAGCTTTCTTT
CSVGTGEGTEAFF
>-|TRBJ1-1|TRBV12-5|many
TGTGCTAGTGGCCTGGTGGGCACCACTGAAGCTTTCTTT
CASGLVGTTEAFF
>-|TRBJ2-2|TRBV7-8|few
TGTGCCAGCAGCCACCGAAGGGCATCGACCGGGGAGCTGTTTTTT
CASSHRRASTGELFF
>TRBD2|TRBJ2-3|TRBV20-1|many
TGCAGTGCTCCAGAGCGGGCGGGGGGGGAAGATACGCAGTATTTT
CSAPERAGGEDTQYF
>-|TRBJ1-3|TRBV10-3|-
TGTGCCATCAGTGGTCAGGGGTTCTCTGGAAACACCATATATTTT
CAISGQGFSGNTIYF
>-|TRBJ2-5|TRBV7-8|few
TGTGCCAGCAGCTTGGGTGGGGGAGAGACCCAGTACTTC
CASSLGGGETQYF
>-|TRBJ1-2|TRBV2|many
TGTGCCAGCAGTGAGTCTAACTATGGCTACACCTTC
CASSESNYGYTF
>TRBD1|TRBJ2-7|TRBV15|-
TGTGCCACCAGCAGTCAACAGGGGGTCGACGAGCAGTACTTC
CATSSQQGVDEQYF
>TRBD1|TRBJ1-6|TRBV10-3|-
TGTGCCATCAGTGAGTGGGGGGACAGGGACAATTCACCCCTCCACTTT
CAISEWGDRDNSPLHF
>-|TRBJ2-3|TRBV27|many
TGTGCCAGCACCTTCAGCCGCACAGATACGCAGTATTTT
CASTFSRTDTQYF
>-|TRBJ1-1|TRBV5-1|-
TGCGCCAGCAGCTTGGGTGCCGACAGGTTTGGCGCTTTCTTT
CASSLGADRFGAFF
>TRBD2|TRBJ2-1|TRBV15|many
TGTGCCACCAGCAGAGTGGGGGGGTCATACGATGAGCAGTTCTTC
CATSRVGGSYDEQFF
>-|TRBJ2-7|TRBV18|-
TGTGCCAGCTCCCTGGGGCCAGGGACGAACGAGCAGTACTTC
CASSLGPGTNEQYF
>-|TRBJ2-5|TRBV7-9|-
TGTGCCAGCAGCTTAGCTTTCGCAGGGAACCAAGAGACCCAGTACTTC
CASSLAFAGNQETQYF
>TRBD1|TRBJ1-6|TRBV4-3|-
TGCGCCAGCAGCCAACGGACAGGGAACTATAATTCACCCCTCCACTTT
CASSQRTGNYNSPLHF
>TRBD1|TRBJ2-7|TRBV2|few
TGTGCCAGCAGTGAACCCGGACAGGGGGAAAACGAGCAGTACTTC
CASSEPGQGENEQYF
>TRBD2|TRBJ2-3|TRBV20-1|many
TGCAGTGCAAGACCCGAAATGGTCGGGAGGGCCTTGACGCAGTATTTT
CSARPEMVGRALTQYF
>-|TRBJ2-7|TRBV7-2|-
TGTGCCAGCAGTCCGGGTTCTAGCTCCTACGAGCAGTACTTC
CASSPGSSSYEQYF
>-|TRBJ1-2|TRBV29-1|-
TGCAGCGTTGATGAGGGGCAGGGGAACATGGATGGCTACACCTTC
CSVDEGQGNMDGYTF
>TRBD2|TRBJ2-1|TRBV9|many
TGTGCCAGCAGCGAAAGTGCTAGCGGGTACCATGAGCAGTTCTTC
CASSESASGYHEQFF
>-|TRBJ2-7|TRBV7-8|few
TGTGCCAGCAGTTTTGGCAGGACCCCCCACGAGCAGTACTTC
CASSFGRTPHEQYF